Listed below are T cell receptor beta chains from one sample, sequenced in a study of cytomegalovirus exposure and HLA in healthy donors. Assay: immunoSEQ multiplex PCR; the TCRdb copy retains only in-frame clones and omits some. The sample lists hundreds of thousands of clones, 76% occurring once. Sequencing was carried out using PBMCs. Receptors were obtained from a man between 18 and 35 years old in good health and CMV-seronegative. Both conserved end residues are trimmed from each CDR3.

CDR3aa,v_gene,j_gene
ASSMRASALSSYNEQF,TRBV19,TRBJ2-1
ASSQDNMNTGELF,TRBV4-1,TRBJ2-2
AWTPRQETQY,TRBV30,TRBJ2-5
ASRIGTKIGNEQF,TRBV2,TRBJ2-1
ASSEPGEDTQY,TRBV5-1,TRBJ2-3
AWSAKARGGTDTQY,TRBV30,TRBJ2-3
ASRVASTPEAF,TRBV27,TRBJ1-1
AWSGKGQRASEKLF,TRBV30,TRBJ1-4
ASSYQDRGLGNTEAF,TRBV7-3,TRBJ1-1
ASSQEIQGLQETQY,TRBV14,TRBJ2-5
ASSWTGLNNEQF,TRBV7-9,TRBJ2-1
ASSPGGSYNEQF,TRBV4-2,TRBJ2-1
ASETGQGRGYT,TRBV2,TRBJ1-2
ASSIRDREVLAF,TRBV5-1,TRBJ1-1